The 32 T cell receptor beta chains in this list originate from one sample, sequenced in a study of blood T cell repertoires in COVID-19 (dated by TCRdb to 2018 to 2020). The receptor library was made with the immunoSEQ multiplex PCR assay. Sourced from immuneACCESS, this table was stored by TCRdb with only in-frame sequences that have V and J called. A share of the clones is absent; for the studies checked, an unresolved V gene accounts for under half, and the remainder has no known explanation. Recorded for this sample are under 200,000 clones; 84% of them occurred a single time. The leading ten clones occupy under 3.5% of the sample. The sequenced sample consisted of peripheral blood. The receptors shown here come from a woman of 80 years or more with COVID-19, enrolled during active disease.

The J gene is TRBJ2-1, the V gene TRBV9; 10 bases map to TRBD2. The CDR3 is made up of 15 amino acids. The germline V gene has CDR1 SGDLS and CDR2 YYNGEE. J lost 10 bases, V lost 4 bases, and 11 bases had no gene match. CDR3 sequence: CASSLPSGGAGEQFF. CDR3 nucleotides: TGTGCCAGCAGCCTTCCCAGCGGGGGGGCCGGGGAGCAGTTCTTC.

This clone appeared a single time. The V gene is TRBV29-1, the J gene TRBJ1-1, with 10 bases aligning to TRBD1. V was pared by 4 bases and J by 0 bases, with 5 bases of the junction left unmatched. Germline V gene lookup returns CDR1 SQVTM and CDR2 ANQGSEA. The CDR3 sequence is 15 residues long. CDR3 protein: CSVARQGAMNTEAFF. The CDR3, as DNA: TGCAGCGTTGCCCGACAGGGGGCTATGAACACTGAAGCTTTCTTT.

This clone occurred once. V usage is TRBV19 and J usage is TRBJ2-2; a weak D match, TRBD2 (6 bases). CDR3 size: 17 residues. V dropped 3 bases and J dropped 2 bases, with 16 bases sitting between them. Germline V CDR1 and CDR2: LNHDA, SQIVND (reference sequence). CDR3 in amino acids: CASSMPRGSGNTGELFF. The CDR3 DNA is TGTGCCAGTAGTATGCCCCGGGGTAGCGGAAACACCGGGGAGCTGTTTTTT.

The J gene is TRBJ1-5, the V gene TRBV19; 8 bases line up with TRBD1. Germline V gene data show CDR1 as LNHDA and CDR2 as SQIVND (reference sequence). Trimming took 4 bases from V and 0 from J; bases not matched to a gene: 11. The CDR3 runs to 18 residues. CDR3 in amino acids: CASSRRTGSLYSNQPQHF. The CDR3 DNA reads TGTGCCAGTAGTAGACGGACAGGGTCCCTATATAGCAATCAGCCCCAGCATTTT.

A few counts support this clone. V and J are TRBV28 and TRBJ1-4, with D uncertain. Trimming left V 3 bases short and J 7 bases short, with 12 bases between. Germline CDR1 reads MDHEN; CDR2 reads SYDVKM. The CDR3 runs 14 residues. The CDR3 sequence: CASSFHSIGEKLFF. CDR3 DNA: TGTGCCAGCAGTTTTCACAGCATAGGTGAAAAACTGTTTTTT.

The J gene is TRBJ2-2, the V gene TRBV5-1; the match to TRBD2 covers 7 bases. The CDR3 is 15 amino acids. CDR1 is SGHRS, CDR2 YFSETQ, per germline. The J segment lost 2 bases and the V segment lost 1 base, leaving 2 bases of the junction unmatched. The CDR3 sequence is CASSLPSGNTGELFF. The CDR3 DNA is TGCGCCAGCAGCTTGCCTAGCGGAAACACCGGGGAGCTGTTTTTT.

The V and J genes are TRBV19 and TRBJ2-1; 8 nucleotides line up with TRBD2. Trimming cost V 1 base and J 1 base; bases outside gene matches: 15. Germline assignment: CDR1 LNHDA and CDR2 SQIVND (reference sequence). The CDR3 contains 20 residues. This chain's CDR3 is CASSIGGSAGGVPSYNEQFF. CDR3 nucleotides: TGTGCCAGTAGTATAGGAGGGAGTGCGGGAGGAGTCCCTTCCTACAATGAGCAGTTCTTC.

The chain joins TRBV19 to TRBJ2-2; 13 positions agree with TRBD2. Germline V gives CDR1 LNHDA, CDR2 SQIVND (reference sequence). J gave up 4 bases and V 6 bases, and 5 bases lay outside the gene matches. The CDR3 is made up of 16 amino acids. CDR3 amino acids: CASRLGLAGATGELFF. The DNA of the CDR3 is TGTGCCAGTAGACTCGGACTAGCGGGGGCCACCGGGGAGCTGTTTTTT.

J is TRBJ1-5 and V is TRBV6-2 or TRBV6-3, with 10 bases identical to TRBD1. V lost 6 bases and J lost 3; bases outside the gene matches: 5. CDR1 and CDR2 from the germline V gene are MNHEY and SVGEGT. This CDR3 region has 15 residues. The CDR3 loop is CASSTGTGVNQPQHF. The CDR3 DNA follows: TGTGCCAGCAGCACCGGGACAGGGGTCAATCAGCCCCAGCATTTT.

As DNA, the CDR3 is TGCGCCAGCAGCCACGCTGACAGGGTTGCCAGCGGCCACTACAATGAGCAGTTCTTC. It is translated as CASSHADRVASGHYNEQFF. The chain is built from TRBV4-1 and TRBJ2-1, with 7 bases that match TRBD1. CDR3 length: 19 residues. V dropped 3 bases and J dropped 3; count of bases not matched to a gene: 17. Per germline, CDR1 MGHRA and CDR2 YSYEKL.

The rearrangement joins TRBV18 to TRBJ2-2; D perhaps matches TRBD1 (6 bases). Germline CDR1 reads KGHSH; CDR2 reads LQKENI. This CDR3 spans 14 amino acids. The V end lost 8 bases, the J end lost 2 bases, and 12 bases lay between the germline ends. The CDR3 protein is CASEDRINTGELFF. The DNA of the CDR3 is TGTGCCAGCGAAGACAGGATTAACACCGGGGAGCTGTTTTTT.

The J gene is TRBJ2-1, the V gene TRBV6-2 or TRBV6-3, with 7 bases identical to TRBD1. Germline CDR1 and CDR2: MNHEY and SVGEGT. J gave up 14 bases and V 2 bases, and 3 bases lay outside the gene matches. The CDR3 consists of 11 residues. CDR3 sequence reads: CASSYKDRKFF. The CDR3 DNA is TGTGCCAGCAGTTACAAGGACAGGAAGTTCTTC.

The chain couples TRBV30 to TRBJ2-5; 14 bases align to TRBD2. CDR3 length equals 15 residues. The germline gives CDR1 GTSNPN, CDR2 SVGIG (reference sequence). With V trimmed by 4 bases and J by 5 bases, 6 bases remained unmatched. The CDR3 DNA reads TGTGCCTGGAAAAGACTAGCGGGAGGGCCCGAGACCCAGTACTTC. Translating gives CAWKRLAGGPETQYF.

This clone has a single count. The rearrangement uses TRBV10-2 and TRBJ1-5; TRBD1 aligns across 9 bases. CDR1 is WSHSY, CDR2 SAAADI, per germline. V was pared by 6 bases and J by 3 bases, with 12 bases of the junction left unmatched. The CDR3 is 17 amino acids. As DNA, the CDR3 is TGCGCCAGCAGCAAACAGGGGGCCCTGTTGGACAATCAGCCCCAGCATTTT. The encoded protein is CASSKQGALLDNQPQHF.

The chain has TRBV15 and TRBJ2-7, with TRBD2 identical over 11 bases. Germline-derived CDR1 and CDR2 are LNHNV and YYDKDF (reference sequence). This CDR3 has 18 amino acids. Trimming cost V 3 bases and J 0 bases; bases outside gene matches: 10. The CDR3 coding sequence is TGTGCCACCAGCAGGGATACCCCTAGCGGGGGGCTCTCCTACGAGCAGTACTTC. Its protein is CATSRDTPSGGLSYEQYF.

CDR3 nucleotides: TGCGCCAGCAGTCAATCGGGGGGGAGGTCCAATGAAAAACTGTTTTTT. Protein sequence: CASSQSGGRSNEKLFF. V gene TRBV23-1 combines with J gene TRBJ1-4; tentative D call: TRBD1 (5 bases). TRBV23-1 is recorded as an ORF, its role being uncertain. V was shortened by 0 bases and J by 5 bases, with 13 bases between the two germline ends. This CDR3 is 16 amino acids long.

The table lists this clone with a count of one. The rearrangement joins TRBV28 to TRBJ1-1; 7 bases are a match to TRBD1. CDR3 size: 17 residues. J gave up 4 bases and V 4 bases, and 15 bases lay outside the gene matches. Germline loops: CDR1 MDHEN, CDR2 SYDVKM. As DNA, the CDR3 is TGTGCCAGCAGTTCCCGAAGGGGGCGCCTTTTGGGCACTGAAGCTTTCTTT. Translation: CASSSRRGRLLGTEAFF. Based on the CDR3 plus reference TRBV28 and TRBJ1-1, the full variable domain is DVKVTQSSRYLVKRTGEKVFLECVQDMDHENMFWYRQDPGLGLRLIYFSYDVKMKEKGDIPEGYSVSREKKERFSLILESASTNQTSMYLCASSSRRGRLLGTEAFFGQGTRLTVV.

The chain carries TRBV19 and TRBJ2-2; a weak D match, TRBD1 (6 bases). Trimming left V 6 bases short and J 8 bases short, with 13 bases between. The CDR3 length is 13 residues. The germline V gene encodes CDR1 LNHDA and CDR2 SQIVND (reference sequence). CDR3 region: CASRPTGSGELFF. CDR3 DNA sequence: TGTGCCAGTAGACCAACAGGGAGTGGGGAGCTGTTTTTT.

The sample holds a few counts of this clone. Additional DNA sequences in this sample encode the identical CDR3. The chain uses TRBV28 and TRBJ2-1; 13 nucleotides line up with TRBD2. The CDR3 consists of 15 residues. The germline CDR1 and CDR2 sequences are MDHEN and SYDVKM. V lost 4 bases, J lost 4 bases, and 1 base stayed unmatched. CDR3 protein: CASSSGLAGYNEQFF. The CDR3 DNA reads TGTGCCAGCAGTTCGGGACTAGCGGGATACAATGAGCAGTTCTTC.

V and J are TRBV27 and TRBJ2-1; 7 positions agree with TRBD2. Germline V gene lookup returns CDR1 MNHEY and CDR2 SMNVEV (reference sequence). Trimming removed 2 bases from V and 9 bases from J; junction bases left unmatched: 7. CDR3 length: 14 residues. For the CDR3, the DNA is TGTGCCAGCAGTTTACTCGCGGGAGTTCTTGAGCAGTTCTTC. Amino acids: CASSLLAGVLEQFF.

The chain links TRBV15 to TRBJ2-3; 9 nucleotides agree with TRBD2. V was clipped by 4 bases and J by 4 bases; unmatched bases: 21. There are 20 residues in the CDR3. Germline CDR1 and CDR2: LNHNV and YYDKDF (reference sequence). The chain's CDR3 is CATSKSTSLAGDVDADTQYF. The CDR3 region has the DNA TGTGCCACCAGCAAATCCACGTCCTTAGCGGGAGACGTGGATGCAGATACGCAGTATTTT.

The chain recombines TRBV5-1 with TRBJ2-7, with 8 bases fitting TRBD1. CDR1 and CDR2 from the germline V gene are SGHRS and YFSETQ. The CDR3 length is 13 residues. V gave up 2 bases and J gave up 10 bases; unmatched junction bases: 8. For the CDR3, the DNA is TGCGCCAGCAGCTTTTTTATAGGACAGGGACAGTACTTC. It specifies CASSFFIGQGQYF.

This clone was observed a few times. The gene calls are TRBV7-6 and TRBJ1-6; D possibly corresponds to TRBD1 (5 bases). V gave up 2 bases and J gave up 7 bases, with 6 bases separating them. Looked up from germline, CDR1 is SGHVS and CDR2 is FNYEAQ. The CDR3 loop spans 13 amino acids. Written as DNA, the CDR3 is TGTGCCAGCAGCTTAAACAGGAATTCACCCCTCCACTTT. Amino acid sequence: CASSLNRNSPLHF. Based on the CDR3 plus reference TRBV7-6 and TRBJ1-6, the full variable domain is GAGVSQSPRYKVTKRGQDVALRCDPISGHVSLYWYRQALGQGPEFLTYFNYEAQQDKSGLPNDRFSAERPEGSISTLTIQRTEQRDSAMYRCASSLNRNSPLHFGNGTRLTVT.

This chain connects TRBV28 to TRBJ1-2; unclear D gene. V lost 7 bases to trimming and J lost 5 bases, with 14 bases between them. The V gene's germline CDR1 is MDHEN and CDR2 SYDVKM. This CDR3 is built from 13 residues. This CDR3 reads CASTLYGGYGYTF. Here the CDR3 DNA reads TGTGCCAGCACCCTTTACGGAGGGTATGGCTACACCTTC.

The genes are TRBV10-3 and TRBJ2-5; D might be TRBD1 (6 bases). This CDR3 is built from 15 residues. From germline, CDR1 is ENHRY and CDR2 SYGVKD. V was cut by 2 bases and J by 1 base, with 11 bases left in between. The CDR3 loop is CAISEKTGRQETQYF. The CDR3, as DNA: TGTGCCATCAGTGAGAAGACAGGTCGCCAAGAGACCCAGTACTTC.

CDR3 nucleotide sequence: TGTGCCAGCAGTTGGTCAAGGGGGAGAGGGACCGGGGAGCTGTTTTTT. Translating gives CASSWSRGRGTGELFF. The chain has TRBV27 and TRBJ2-2, with a possible D match to TRBD1 (6 bases). Germline CDR1 is MNHEY and CDR2 is SMNVEV (reference sequence). The CDR3 consists of 16 residues. V lost 4 bases and J lost 5, with 17 bases in between.

The CDR3 sequence is CASSLAPGVFTGELFF. CDR3 in DNA: TGTGCCAGCAGCTTAGCCCCGGGGGTCTTCACCGGGGAGCTGTTTTTT. The rearrangement links TRBV7-9 to TRBJ2-2; D possibly corresponds to TRBD2 (6 bases). Germline CDR1 SEHNR, CDR2 FQNEAQ (reference sequence). The length of the CDR3 is 16 residues. V lost 0 bases, J lost 4 bases, and 12 bases lay in between.

J is TRBJ2-5 and V is TRBV20-1, with a weak D call TRBD1 (5 bases). CDR3 size: 11 residues. V dropped 6 bases and J dropped 5 bases, with 10 bases sitting between them. The germline V gene has CDR1 DFQATT and CDR2 SNEGSKA (reference sequence). The CDR3 protein is CSARKGETQYF. CDR3 bases: TGCAGTGCGAGGAAGGGGGAGACCCAGTACTTC.

On this clone: This sample also contains other DNA sequences that code for the same CDR3. The V and J genes are TRBV18 and TRBJ2-3, with 7 bases aligning to TRBD2. The trim removed 3 bases at V and 2 bases at J, leaving 2 bases unmatched. Per the germline V gene, CDR1 is KGHSH and CDR2 is LQKENI. This CDR3 spans 14 amino acids. DNA of the CDR3: TGTGCCAGCTCACCCCTAGCGGACACAGATACGCAGTATTTT. This codes for CASSPLADTDTQYF.

This chain uses TRBV19 with TRBJ1-2; tentative D call: TRBD1 (6 bases). Trimming pared 3 bases from V and 8 bases from J, leaving 13 bases between. CDR1 LNHDA and CDR2 SQIVND come from the germline V gene (reference sequence). CDR3 length: 13 residues. CDR3 DNA sequence: TGTGCCAGTAGTATCCAGGGGCCAGGCGGCTACACCTTC. This codes for CASSIQGPGGYTF.

Details on this clone: The same CDR3 can be traced to other DNA sequences in this sample. This CDR3 reads CASSGPGSSYEQYF. The CDR3 DNA reads TGTGCCAGCAGCGGCCCAGGTAGCTCCTACGAGCAGTACTTC. The genes are TRBV9 and TRBJ2-7, with D unclear. The CDR3 length is 14 residues. Looked up from germline, CDR1 is SGDLS and CDR2 is YYNGEE. V was clipped by 3 bases and J by 0 bases, with 10 bases between them. Variable domain in full (rest from reference TRBV9 and TRBJ2-7): DSGVTQTPKHLITATGQRVTLRCSPRSGDLSVYWYQQSLDQGLQFLIQYYNGEERAKGNILERFSAQQFPDLHSELNLSSLELGDSALYFCASSGPGSSYEQYFGPGTRLTVT.

This chain joins TRBV19 and TRBJ2-1; no reliable D call. CDR3 length: 13 residues. Germline assignment: CDR1 LNHDA and CDR2 SQIVND (reference sequence). The germline V and J ends were trimmed by 1 base and 9 bases, with 10 bases remaining between them. The CDR3 loop reads CASSIVLQAEQFF. The DNA for the CDR3 is TGTGCCAGTAGTATAGTTCTCCAGGCTGAGCAGTTCTTC.